These 7 T cell receptor beta chains came from one sample sequenced in a study of blood T cell repertoires in COVID-19. TCRdb keeps only in-frame clones here, not all; method: immunoSEQ multiplex PCR. Of roughly 320,000 clones detected, approximately 84% appear once; the ten largest clones hold over 3.5%. The sequenced material came from PBMCs or T cells enriched from blood (not recorded which). The receptors here all came from a man between 25 and 39 years old who had recovered from COVID-19.

The count of this clone is one. The V gene is TRBV24-1, the J gene TRBJ1-1, with TRBD1 matching 7 bases. Trimming removed 8 bases from V and 2 bases from J; junction bases left unmatched: 7. The CDR3 is made up of 14 amino acids. Germline lookup yields CDR1 KGHDR and CDR2 SFDVKD. The CDR3 protein is CATIGSGGNTEAFF. Here the CDR3 DNA reads TGTGCCACCATTGGATCAGGGGGTAACACTGAAGCTTTCTTT.

The chain couples TRBV10-1 to TRBJ2-7, with D perhaps TRBD1 (6 bases). The germline gives CDR1 WNHNN, CDR2 SYGVQD (reference sequence). This CDR3 region has 14 residues. The V end lost 2 bases, the J end lost 2 bases, and 10 bases lay between the germline ends. In DNA form, the CDR3 reads TGCGCCAGCAGTGAGGGACAGCGTCCCTACGAGCAGTACTTC. It encodes CASSEGQRPYEQYF.

The chain couples TRBV11-2 to TRBJ1-1, with D uncertain. The ends were cut back, 4 bases at V and 10 bases at J, with 16 bases in the middle. Germline CDR1 SGHAT, CDR2 FQNNGV. The CDR3 is 13 amino acids. The CDR3 loop reads CASSSRSLTPAFF. CDR3 bases: TGTGCCAGCAGCTCGCGGAGTTTGACTCCAGCTTTCTTT.

The chain combines TRBV27 with TRBJ1-5; D is undetermined. The CDR3 runs to 13 residues. From germline, CDR1 is MNHEY and CDR2 SMNVEV (reference sequence). The V end was cut by 6 bases, the J end by 4 bases, with 10 bases between. The CDR3 DNA reads as TGTGCCAGCAGGTGGCAGGAAAATCAGCCCCAGCATTTT. Its translation is CASRWQENQPQHF.

Regarding this clone: The same CDR3 can be traced to other DNA sequences in this sample. The V gene is TRBV11-2, the J gene TRBJ1-2; 10 nucleotides align to TRBD1. Germline V gene data show CDR1 as SGHAT and CDR2 as FQNNGV. CDR3 length equals 13 residues. J was trimmed by 6 bases and V by 3 bases; bases with no gene match: 1. The CDR3 DNA follows: TGTGCCAGCAGCTTGGGGACAGGGGATGGCTACACCTTC. It translates to CASSLGTGDGYTF. Looking up the rest from reference TRBV11-2 and TRBJ1-2 gives the full variable domain: EAGVAQSPRYKIIEKRQSVAFWCNPISGHATLYWYQQILGQGPKLLIQFQNNGVVDDSQLPKDRFSAERLKGVDSTLKIQPAKLEDSAVYLCASSLGTGDGYTFGSGTRLTVV.

The rearrangement joins TRBV28 to TRBJ2-5; 9 positions agree with TRBD1. J lost 5 bases, V lost 0 bases, and 13 bases had no gene match. The CDR3 length is 18 residues. Germline CDR1 reads MDHEN; CDR2 reads SYDVKM. The CDR3, as DNA: TGTGCCAGCAGTTTATGGGCCGGGACAGGGTCGATCGGGGAGACCCAGTACTTC. Encoded protein: CASSLWAGTGSIGETQYF.

The V call is TRBV18, the J call TRBJ1-2; TRBD1 agrees at 7 bases. Trimming removed 2 bases from V and 4 bases from J; junction bases left unmatched: 7. The CDR3 totals 15 residues. Looked up from germline, CDR1 is KGHSH and CDR2 is LQKENI. The CDR3 coding sequence is TGTGCCAGCTCACCATCCGACAGGGCAGGCTATGGCTACACCTTC. Amino acids: CASSPSDRAGYGYTF.